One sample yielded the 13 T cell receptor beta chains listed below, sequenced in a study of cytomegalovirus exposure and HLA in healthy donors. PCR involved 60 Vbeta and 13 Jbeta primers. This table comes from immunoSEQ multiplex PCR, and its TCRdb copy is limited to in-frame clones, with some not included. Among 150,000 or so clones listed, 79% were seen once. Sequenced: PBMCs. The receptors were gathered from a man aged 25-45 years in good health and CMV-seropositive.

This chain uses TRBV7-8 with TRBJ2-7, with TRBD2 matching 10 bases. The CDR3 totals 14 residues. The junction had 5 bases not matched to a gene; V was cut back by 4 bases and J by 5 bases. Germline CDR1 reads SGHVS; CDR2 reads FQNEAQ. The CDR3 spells CASSSKLAGDEQYF. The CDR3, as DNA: TGTGCCAGCAGCTCCAAGCTAGCGGGAGACGAGCAGTACTTC.

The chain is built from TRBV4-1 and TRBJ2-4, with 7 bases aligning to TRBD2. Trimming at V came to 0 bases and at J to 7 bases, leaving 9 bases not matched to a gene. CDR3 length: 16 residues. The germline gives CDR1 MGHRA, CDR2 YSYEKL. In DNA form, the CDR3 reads TGCGCCAGCAGCCAAGATCTAGCGGTTAAAGGGAACATTCAGTACTTC. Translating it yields CASSQDLAVKGNIQYF.

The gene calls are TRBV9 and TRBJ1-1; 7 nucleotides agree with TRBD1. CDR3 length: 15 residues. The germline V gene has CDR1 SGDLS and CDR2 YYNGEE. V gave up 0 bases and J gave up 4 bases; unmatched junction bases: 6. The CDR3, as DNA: TGTGCCAGCAGCGTAGAAGACAGGGAAATCACTGAAGCTTTCTTT. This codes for CASSVEDREITEAFF.

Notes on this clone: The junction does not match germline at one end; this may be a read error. CDR3 residues: CASSGAGTGNSGYTF. For the CDR3, the DNA is TGCGCCAGCAGCGGTGCCGGGACAGGGAACTCTGGCTACACCTTC. The rearrangement uses TRBV5-1 and TRBJ1-2; 9 positions agree with TRBD1. The CDR3 totals 15 residues. Germline loops: CDR1 SGHRS, CDR2 YFSETQ.

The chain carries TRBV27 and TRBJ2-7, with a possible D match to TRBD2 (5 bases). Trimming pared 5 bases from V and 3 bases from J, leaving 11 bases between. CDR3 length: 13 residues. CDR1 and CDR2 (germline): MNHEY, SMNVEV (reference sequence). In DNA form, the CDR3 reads TGTGCCAGCAGTCCGGGAACCCTCTACGAGCAGTACTTC. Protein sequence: CASSPGTLYEQYF.

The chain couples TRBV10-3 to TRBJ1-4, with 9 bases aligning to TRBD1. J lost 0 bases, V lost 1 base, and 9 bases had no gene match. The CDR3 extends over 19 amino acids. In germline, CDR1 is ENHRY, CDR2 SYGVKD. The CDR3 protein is CAISELGQGNPPTNEKLFF. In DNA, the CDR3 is TGTGCCATCAGTGAGTTGGGACAGGGCAATCCCCCAACTAATGAAAAACTGTTTTTT.

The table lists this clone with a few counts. The DNA for the CDR3 is TGTGCCAGCAGACCCGGGACTATCAGCACAGATACGCAGTATTTT. Protein sequence: CASRPGTISTDTQYF. The chain links TRBV2 to TRBJ2-3, with TRBD2 matching 7 bases. The germline V gene has CDR1 SNHLY and CDR2 FYNNEI. The CDR3 runs 15 residues. V lost 6 bases and J lost 0; bases outside the gene matches: 6.

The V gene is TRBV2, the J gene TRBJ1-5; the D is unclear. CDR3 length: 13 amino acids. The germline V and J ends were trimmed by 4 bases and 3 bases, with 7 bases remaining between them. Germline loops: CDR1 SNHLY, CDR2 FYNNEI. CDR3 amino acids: CASSGADNQPQHF. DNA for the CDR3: TGTGCCAGCAGTGGGGCAGACAATCAGCCCCAGCATTTT.

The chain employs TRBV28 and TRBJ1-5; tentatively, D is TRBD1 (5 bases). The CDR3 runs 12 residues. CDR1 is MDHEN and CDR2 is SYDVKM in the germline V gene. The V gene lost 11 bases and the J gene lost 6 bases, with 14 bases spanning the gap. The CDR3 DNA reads TGTGCCTGGGGGAGGGCATCTCAGCCCCAGCATTTT. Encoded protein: CAWGRASQPQHF.

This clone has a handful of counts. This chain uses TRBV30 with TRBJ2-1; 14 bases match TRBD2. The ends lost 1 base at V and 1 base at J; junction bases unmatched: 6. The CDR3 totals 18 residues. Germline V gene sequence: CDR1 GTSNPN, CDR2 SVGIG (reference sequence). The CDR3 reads CAWSGTSGRMRSYNEQFF. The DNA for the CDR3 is TGTGCCTGGAGTGGGACTAGCGGGAGGATGAGGTCCTACAATGAGCAGTTCTTC.

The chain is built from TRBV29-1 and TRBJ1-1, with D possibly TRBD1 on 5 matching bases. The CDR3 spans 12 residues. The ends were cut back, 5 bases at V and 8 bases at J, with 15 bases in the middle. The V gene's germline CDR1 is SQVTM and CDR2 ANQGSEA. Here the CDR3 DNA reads TGCAGCGTTCTCTTACCCGACAGCGAAGCTTTCTTT. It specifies CSVLLPDSEAFF.

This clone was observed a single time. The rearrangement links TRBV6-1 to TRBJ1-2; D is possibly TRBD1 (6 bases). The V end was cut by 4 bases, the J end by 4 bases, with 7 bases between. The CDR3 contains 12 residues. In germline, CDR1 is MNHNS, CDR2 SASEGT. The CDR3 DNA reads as TGTGCCAGCAGTGGAGGGGGCTATGGCTACACCTTC. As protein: CASSGGGYGYTF.

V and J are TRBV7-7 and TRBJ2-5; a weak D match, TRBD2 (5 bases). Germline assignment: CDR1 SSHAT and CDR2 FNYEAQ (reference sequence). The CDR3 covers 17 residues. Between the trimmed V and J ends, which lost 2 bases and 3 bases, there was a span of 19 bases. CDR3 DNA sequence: TGTGCCAGCAGCTTAATGTCCGGGATGGGGATTAAAGAGACCCAGTACTTC. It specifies CASSLMSGMGIKETQYF. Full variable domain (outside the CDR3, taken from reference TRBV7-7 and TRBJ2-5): GAGVSQSPRYKVTKRGQDVTLRCDPISSHATLYWYQQALGQGPEFLTYFNYEAQPDKSGLPSDRFSAERPEGSISTLTIQRTEQRDSAMYRCASSLMSGMGIKETQYFGPGTRLLVL.